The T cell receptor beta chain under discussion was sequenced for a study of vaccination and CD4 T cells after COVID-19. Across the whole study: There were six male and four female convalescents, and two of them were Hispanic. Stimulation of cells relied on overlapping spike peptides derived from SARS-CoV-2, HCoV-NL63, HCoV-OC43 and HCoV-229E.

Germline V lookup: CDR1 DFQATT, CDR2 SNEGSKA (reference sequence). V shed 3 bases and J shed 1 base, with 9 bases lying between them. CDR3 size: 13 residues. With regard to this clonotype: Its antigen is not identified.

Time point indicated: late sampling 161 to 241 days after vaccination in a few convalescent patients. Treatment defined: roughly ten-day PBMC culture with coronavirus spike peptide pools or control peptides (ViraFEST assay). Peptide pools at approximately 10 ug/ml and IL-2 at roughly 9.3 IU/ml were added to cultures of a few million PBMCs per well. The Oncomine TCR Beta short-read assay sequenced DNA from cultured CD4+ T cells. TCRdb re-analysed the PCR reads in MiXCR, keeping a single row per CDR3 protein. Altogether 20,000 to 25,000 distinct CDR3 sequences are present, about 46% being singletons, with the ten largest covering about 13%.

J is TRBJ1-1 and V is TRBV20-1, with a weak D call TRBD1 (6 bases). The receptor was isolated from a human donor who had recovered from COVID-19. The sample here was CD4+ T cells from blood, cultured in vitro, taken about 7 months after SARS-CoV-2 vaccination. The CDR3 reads CSASDRPNTEAFF. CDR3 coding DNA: TGCAGTGCTAGCGACAGGCCGAACACTGAAGCTTTCTTT.